The clone carrying this T cell receptor beta chain was detected many times. Using RNA template, CDR3s of TCR alpha and beta were amplified with iRepertoire arm-PCR. Each CDR3 protein gets one entry after TCRdb re-called the multiplex PCR reads with MiXCR. The sample holds over 100,000 distinct CDR3 sequences, 25% to 30% seen once. Per germline, CDR1 SNHLY and CDR2 FYNNEI. This CDR3 contains 11 residues. Trimming pared 4 bases from V and 5 bases from J, leaving 5 bases between. The sample originates from a study of glioma-infiltrating T cells. The TCR sequence derives from a human donor with low-grade glioma or glioblastoma, undergoing nonglioma brain surgery, or in good health (not recorded which). Sequenced input: glioma tissue, nonneoplastic brain tissue, or PBMCs (not recorded which). The rearrangement links TRBV2 to TRBJ1-1, with unresolved D. CDR3 in amino acids: CASSGVTEAFF. The CDR3 nucleotides read TGTGCCAGCAGTGGGGTGACTGAAGCTTTCTTT.